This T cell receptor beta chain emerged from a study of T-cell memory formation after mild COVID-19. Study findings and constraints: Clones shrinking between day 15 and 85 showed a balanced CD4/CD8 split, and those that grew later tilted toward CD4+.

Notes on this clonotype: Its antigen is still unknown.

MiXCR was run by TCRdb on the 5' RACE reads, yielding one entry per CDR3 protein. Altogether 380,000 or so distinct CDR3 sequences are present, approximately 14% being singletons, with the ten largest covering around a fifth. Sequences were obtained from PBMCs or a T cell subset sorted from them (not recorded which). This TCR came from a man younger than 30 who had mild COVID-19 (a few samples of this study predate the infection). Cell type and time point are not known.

The CDR3 here is CASSPGQSYNEQFF. CDR3 bases: TGTGCCAGCAGTCCGGGACAGAGCTACAATGAGCAGTTCTTC. The chain recombines TRBV6-5 with TRBJ2-1; 7 bases align to TRBD1. The CDR3 sequence is 14 residues long. Unmatched junction bases numbered 4, after V lost 5 bases and J lost 3 bases. The germline V gene has CDR1 MNHEY and CDR2 SVGAGI.